Below are 4 T cell receptor beta chains sequenced from a single sample in a study of T cell changes during pregnancy in multiple sclerosis. Profiling relied on immunoSEQ multiplex PCR, and the TCRdb table lists in-frame clones only, not all of them. The data show 45,000 to 50,000 clones, about 90% seen once. Sequencing was performed on CD8+ T cells from peripheral blood mononuclear cells, taken after pregnancy. These receptors were obtained from a female donor with multiple sclerosis, enrolled in a pregnancy study.

The chain joins TRBV6-5 to TRBJ1-2, with D tentatively TRBD1 (5 bases). This CDR3 is built from 13 residues. V lost 2 bases and J 4 bases, leaving 8 bases between the germline ends. The germline V gene encodes CDR1 MNHEY and CDR2 SVGAGI. CDR3 in DNA: TGTGCCAGCAGTTACGTGGGGCTCTATGGCTACACCTTC. This encodes CASSYVGLYGYTF.

The V and J genes are TRBV7-2 and TRBJ2-7, with 14 bases identical to TRBD2. The CDR3 extends over 15 amino acids. Per germline, CDR1 SGHTA and CDR2 FQGNSA. V shed 1 base, J shed 5 bases, and the junction held 1 base outside the gene matches. The DNA of the CDR3 is TGTGCCAGCAGCTTAGGACTAGCGGGGGGGAACGAGCAGTACTTC. It codes for CASSLGLAGGNEQYF.

This clone was found once. V is TRBV27 and J is TRBJ1-2, with TRBD1 identical over 7 bases. Unmatched junction bases numbered 10, after V lost 2 bases and J lost 4 bases. In germline, CDR1 is MNHEY, CDR2 SMNVEV (reference sequence). The CDR3 loop spans 16 amino acids. The CDR3 bases are TGTGCCAGCAGTTTACTTCCGGGACAGCTTTCCTATGGCTACACCTTC. This encodes CASSLLPGQLSYGYTF.

This clone is a singleton in its sample. Other nucleotide sequences from this sample produce the same CDR3. The chain employs TRBV4-2 and TRBJ1-1; possibly TRBD1 for D (5 bases). Germline V CDR1 and CDR2: LGHNA, YNFKEQ. The CDR3 covers 15 residues. V was trimmed by 0 bases and J by 0 bases, leaving 8 bases between them. The CDR3 DNA follows: TGTGCCAGCAGCCAAGATCGGGGGATGAACACTGAAGCTTTCTTT. It specifies CASSQDRGMNTEAFF.